This T cell receptor (beta chain) was sequenced for a study of T cell repertoires in cytomegalovirus infection. As for this clonotype: Its specificity is unknown.

One entry per CDR3 protein results from TCRdb running MiXCR on the reads. The sample has 650,000 to 900,000 distinct CDR3 sequences; 32% are singletons. The CDR3 runs to 17 residues. V shed 3 bases and J 1 base; nucleotides not matched to a gene: 11. The clonotype comes from a human donor in good health (CMV status not recorded). Some clones in this sample may be carry-over from other donors' samples. V is TRBV7-1 and J is TRBJ2-5; 7 bases are a match to TRBD2. TRBV7-1 counts as an open reading frame of uncertain function. This specimen consisted of cultured CD8+ T cells from PBMCs, obtained from culture after CMV antigen stimulation. As DNA, the CDR3 is TGTGCCAGCAGCTCCTCCTCCTTACTAGCGCCCCAAGAGACCCAGTACTTC. Translating gives CASSSSSLLAPQETQYF.